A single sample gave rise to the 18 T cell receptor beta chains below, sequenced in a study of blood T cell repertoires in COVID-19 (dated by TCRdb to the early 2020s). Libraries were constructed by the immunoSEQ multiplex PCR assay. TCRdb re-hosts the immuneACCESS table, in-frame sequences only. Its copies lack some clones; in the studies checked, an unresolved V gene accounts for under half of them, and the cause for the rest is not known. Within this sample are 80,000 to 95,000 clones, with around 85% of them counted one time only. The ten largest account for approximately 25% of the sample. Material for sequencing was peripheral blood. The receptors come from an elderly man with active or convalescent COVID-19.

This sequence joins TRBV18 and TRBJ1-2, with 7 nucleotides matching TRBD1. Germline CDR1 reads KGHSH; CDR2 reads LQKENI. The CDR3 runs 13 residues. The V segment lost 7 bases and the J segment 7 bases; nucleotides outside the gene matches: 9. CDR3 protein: CASYQEGAIGYTF. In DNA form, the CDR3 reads TGTGCCAGCTACCAGGAGGGGGCGATTGGCTACACCTTC.

CDR3 DNA: TGTGCCAGCAGCCCGGGACAGTATTCACCCCTCCACTTT. Residues: CASSPGQYSPLHF. The V call is TRBV7-6, the J call TRBJ1-6, with TRBD1 matching over 7 bases. Germline V lookup: CDR1 SGHVS, CDR2 FNYEAQ. The ends lost 5 bases at V and 8 bases at J; junction bases unmatched: 3. The CDR3 runs to 13 residues.

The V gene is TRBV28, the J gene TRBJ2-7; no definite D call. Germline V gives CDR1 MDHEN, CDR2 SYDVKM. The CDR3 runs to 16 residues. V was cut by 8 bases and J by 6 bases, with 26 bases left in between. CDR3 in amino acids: CASRVSGAVVGSEQYF. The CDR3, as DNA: TGTGCCAGCCGTGTTAGTGGAGCAGTGGTGGGTTCCGAGCAGTACTTC.

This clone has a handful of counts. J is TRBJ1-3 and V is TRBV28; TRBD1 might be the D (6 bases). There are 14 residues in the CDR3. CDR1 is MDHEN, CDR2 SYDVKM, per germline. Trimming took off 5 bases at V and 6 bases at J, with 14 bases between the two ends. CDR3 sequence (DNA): TGTGCCAGCAGTCCCCCGGGGGGCGCAAACACCATATATTTT. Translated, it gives CASSPPGGANTIYF.

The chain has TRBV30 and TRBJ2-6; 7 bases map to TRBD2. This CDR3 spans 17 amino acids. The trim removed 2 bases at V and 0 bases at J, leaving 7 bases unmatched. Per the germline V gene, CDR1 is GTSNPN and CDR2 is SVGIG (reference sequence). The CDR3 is CAWSRGRDLSGANVLTF. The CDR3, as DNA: TGTGCCTGGAGTCGGGGGAGGGACCTCTCTGGGGCCAACGTCCTGACTTTC.

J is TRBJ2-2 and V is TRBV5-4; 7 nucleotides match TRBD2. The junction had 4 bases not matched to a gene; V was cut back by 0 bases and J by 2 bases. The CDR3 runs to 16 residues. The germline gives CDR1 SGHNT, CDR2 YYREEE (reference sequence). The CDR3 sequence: CASSLASGTNTGELFF. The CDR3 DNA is TGTGCCAGCAGCTTGGCTAGCGGAACCAACACCGGGGAGCTGTTTTTT.

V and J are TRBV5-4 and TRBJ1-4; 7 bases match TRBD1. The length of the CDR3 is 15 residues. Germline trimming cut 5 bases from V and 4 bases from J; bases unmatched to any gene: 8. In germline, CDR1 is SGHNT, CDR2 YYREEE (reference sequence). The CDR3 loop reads CASSYSDRRNEKLFF. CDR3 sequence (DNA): TGTGCCAGCAGTTATTCGGACAGGCGTAATGAAAAACTGTTTTTT.

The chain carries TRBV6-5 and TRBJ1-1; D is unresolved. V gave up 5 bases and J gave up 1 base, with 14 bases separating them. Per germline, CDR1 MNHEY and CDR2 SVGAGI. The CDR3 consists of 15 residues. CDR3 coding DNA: TGTGCCAGCAGTCCCCGCCAAACAAGGAACACTGAAGCTTTCTTT. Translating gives CASSPRQTRNTEAFF.

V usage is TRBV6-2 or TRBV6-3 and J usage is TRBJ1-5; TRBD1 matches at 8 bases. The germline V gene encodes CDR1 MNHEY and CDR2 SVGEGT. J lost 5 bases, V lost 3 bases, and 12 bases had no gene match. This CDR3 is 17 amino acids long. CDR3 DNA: TGTGCCAGCAGTTATGTAGGAGTTCAGGGGGCCGATCAGCCCCAGCATTTT. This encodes CASSYVGVQGADQPQHF.

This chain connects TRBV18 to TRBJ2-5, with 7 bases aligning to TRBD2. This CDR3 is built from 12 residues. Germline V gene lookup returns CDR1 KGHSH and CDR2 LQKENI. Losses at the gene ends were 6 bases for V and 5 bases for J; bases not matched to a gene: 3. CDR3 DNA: TGTGCCAGCTCCCGACTAGCCGAGACCCAGTACTTC. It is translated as CASSRLAETQYF.

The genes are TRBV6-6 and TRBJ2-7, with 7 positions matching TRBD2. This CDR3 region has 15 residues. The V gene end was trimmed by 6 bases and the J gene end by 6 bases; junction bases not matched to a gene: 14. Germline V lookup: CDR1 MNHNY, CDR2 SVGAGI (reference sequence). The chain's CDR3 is CASSRSADIAGEQYF. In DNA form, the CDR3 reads TGTGCCAGCAGCCGGTCTGCGGATATAGCGGGCGAGCAGTACTTC.

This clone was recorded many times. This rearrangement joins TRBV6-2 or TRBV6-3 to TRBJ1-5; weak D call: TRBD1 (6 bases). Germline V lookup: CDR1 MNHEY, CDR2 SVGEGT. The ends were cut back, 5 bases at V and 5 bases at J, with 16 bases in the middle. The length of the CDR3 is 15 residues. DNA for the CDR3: TGTGCCAGCAGTCCGCAGGGGATTTGGGATCAGCCCCAGCATTTT. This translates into CASSPQGIWDQPQHF.

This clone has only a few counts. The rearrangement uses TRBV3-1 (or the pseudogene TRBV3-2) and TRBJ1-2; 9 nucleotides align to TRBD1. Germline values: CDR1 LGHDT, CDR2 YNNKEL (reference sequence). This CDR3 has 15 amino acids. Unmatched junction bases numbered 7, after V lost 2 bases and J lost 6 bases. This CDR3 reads CASSQPGTGYHGYTF. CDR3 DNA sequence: TGTGCCAGCAGCCAACCCGGGACAGGGTATCATGGCTACACCTTC.

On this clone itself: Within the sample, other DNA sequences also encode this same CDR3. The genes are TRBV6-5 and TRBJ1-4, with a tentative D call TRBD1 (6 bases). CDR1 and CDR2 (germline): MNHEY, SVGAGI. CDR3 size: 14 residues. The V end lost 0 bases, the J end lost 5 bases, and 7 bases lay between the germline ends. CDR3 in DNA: TGTGCCAGCAGTTACTCCCAGGGGAATGAAAAACTGTTTTTT. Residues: CASSYSQGNEKLFF.

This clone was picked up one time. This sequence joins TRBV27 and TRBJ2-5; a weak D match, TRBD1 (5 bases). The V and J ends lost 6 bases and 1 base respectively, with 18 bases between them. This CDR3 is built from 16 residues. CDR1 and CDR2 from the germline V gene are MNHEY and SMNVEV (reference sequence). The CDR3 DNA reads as TGTGCCAGCAGGACATACAGGAAAGGGATCCAAGAGACCCAGTACTTC. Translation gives CASRTYRKGIQETQYF.

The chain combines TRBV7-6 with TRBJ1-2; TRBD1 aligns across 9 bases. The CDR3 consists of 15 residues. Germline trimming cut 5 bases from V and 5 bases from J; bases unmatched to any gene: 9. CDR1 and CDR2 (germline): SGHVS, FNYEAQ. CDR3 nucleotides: TGTGCCAGCAGCCTCGCCGGGACAGGGTTTTATGGCTACACCTTC. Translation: CASSLAGTGFYGYTF.

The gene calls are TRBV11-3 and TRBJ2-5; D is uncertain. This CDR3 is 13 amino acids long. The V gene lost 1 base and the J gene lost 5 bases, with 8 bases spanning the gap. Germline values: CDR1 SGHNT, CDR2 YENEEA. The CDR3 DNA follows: TGTGCCAGCAGCTTAGCCCCCGGGGAGACCCAGTACTTC. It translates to CASSLAPGETQYF.

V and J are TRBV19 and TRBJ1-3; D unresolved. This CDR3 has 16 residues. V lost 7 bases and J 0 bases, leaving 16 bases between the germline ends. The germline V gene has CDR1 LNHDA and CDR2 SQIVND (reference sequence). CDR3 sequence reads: CASTRGLLSSGNTIYF. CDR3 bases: TGTGCCAGTACCAGAGGACTGTTAAGCTCTGGAAACACCATATATTTT.